Reported below is one TCR beta chain. The sample comes from a study of T cell changes during pregnancy in multiple sclerosis. Libraries were prepared by immunoSEQ multiplex PCR; TCRdb keeps only in-frame clonotypes and omits some of them. Among under 75,000 clones, 92% were seen once, and the ten largest hold approximately 2.8%. Germline CDR1 reads SQVTM; CDR2 reads ANQGSEA. The CDR3 extends over 12 amino acids. V was pared by 7 bases and J by 2 bases, with 1 base of the junction left unmatched. Material: peripheral blood, obtained in the third trimester of pregnancy. The TCR originated in a female donor in good health, enrolled as a control in a pregnancy study. The chain carries TRBV29-1 and TRBJ2-7; 11 bases fit TRBD1. CDR3 coding DNA: TGCAGCGGGGGACAGGGGGCCTACGAGCAGTACTTC. Translated: CSGGQGAYEQYF.